These T cell receptor beta chains were read from a single sample in a study of blood T cell repertoires in COVID-19. Produced via immunoSEQ multiplex PCR; TCRdb's table is partial and in-frame only. The table includes around 280,000 clones, roughly 87% detected once. Material: peripheral blood. All receptors come from a woman in her 50s who had recovered from COVID-19. The CDR3 runs from the conserved cysteine through the conserved F or W. D genes are given only for firm matches. Only part of the rows carry a size: once, few, many, or a class if the clone is expanded.

>TRBV9|TRBJ1-2|15|.|.
TGTGCCAGCAGCCCCCCAGGCCAGGCTTATCATGGCTACACCTTC
CASSPPGQAYHGYTF
>TRBV5-1|TRBJ2-5|16|TRBD1|.
TGCGCCAGCAGCTCGGGGACAGGTCCGGGCGTAGAGACCCAGTACTTC
CASSSGTGPGVETQYF
>TRBV4-3|TRBJ2-6|16|.|once
TGCGCCAGCAGCCAACATTCCGGCTCTGGGGCCAACGTCCTGACTTTC
CASSQHSGSGANVLTF
>TRBV5-6|TRBJ1-1|15|.|.
TGTGCCAGCAGCTTTCTCGGGGGAATTGGCACTGAAGCTTTCTTT
CASSFLGGIGTEAFF
>TRBV4-2|TRBJ1-2|14|.|.
TGTGCCAGCAGCCAAGGCGCGGCGGACTATGGCTACACCTTC
CASSQGAADYGYTF
>TRBV6-2/TRBV6-3|TRBJ2-2|15|.|once
TGTGCCAGCAGTATTGGAGCTAGCAGGACCGGGGAGCTGTTTTTT
CASSIGASRTGELFF
>TRBV5-1|TRBJ1-1|15|.|.
TGCGCCAGCAGCTTGGCCGCAGGGCTGGTTACTGAAGCTTTCTTT
CASSLAAGLVTEAFF
>TRBV12-5|TRBJ1-4|14|TRBD1|.
TGTGCTAGTGTGCCGACAGGGGGAATGAAGAAACTGTTTTTT
CASVPTGGMKKLFF
>TRBV7-3|TRBJ2-3|15|TRBD2|.
TGTGCCAGCAGCCTAGCGGGAGCCACCACAGATACGCAGTATTTT
CASSLAGATTDTQYF
>TRBV15|TRBJ2-5|14|.|.
TGTGCCACCAGCAGAGATCTGCGGGAAGAGACCCAGTACTTC
CATSRDLREETQYF
>TRBV15|TRBJ2-7|15|TRBD2|few
TGTGCCACCAGCAGCGGGACTAGCGAACAGTACGAGCAGTACTTC
CATSSGTSEQYEQYF
>TRBV5-1|TRBJ1-2|13|.|.
TGCGCCAGCAGCCTAACAGGGCTTGAAGGCTACACCTTC
CASSLTGLEGYTF
>TRBV28|TRBJ2-5|13|TRBD2|few
TGTATAGCGGGAGGGCCCCTTCAAGAGACCCAGTACTTC
CIAGGPLQETQYF
>TRBV11-2|TRBJ1-2|14|.|.
TGTGCCAGCAGTCCCGGGGGAGCCCACTATGGCTACACCTTC
CASSPGGAHYGYTF
>TRBV5-1|TRBJ1-6|15|TRBD1|.
TGCGCCAGCAGCTTGGCATGGACAGGGGCTTCACCCCTCCACTTT
CASSLAWTGASPLHF
>TRBV24-1|TRBJ2-3|16|TRBD1|.
TGTGCCACCCAGGGTGGGACAGGGGGCGAAATAGATACGCAGTATTTT
CATQGGTGGEIDTQYF
>TRBV7-2|TRBJ2-7|15|.|.
TGTGCCAGCAGCTTCTCCCCCTGGGACATGTCCGAGCAGTACTTC
CASSFSPWDMSEQYF
>TRBV30|TRBJ1-2|15|.|.
TGTGCCTCCAGCCAGGGGCAGAGAAATAACTATGGCTACACCTTC
CASSQGQRNNYGYTF
>TRBV7-3|TRBJ2-7|14|.|.
TGTGCCAGCAGCCCCGGGGGGCGGGTCGCCGAGCAGTACTTC
CASSPGGRVAEQYF
>TRBV18|TRBJ1-1|13|TRBD1|few
TGTGCCAGCTCACGAGGGGGCAACACTGAAGCTTTCTTT
CASSRGGNTEAFF
>TRBV5-6|TRBJ2-7|15|TRBD1|.
TGTGCCAGCAGCTTATCCTACCAGGGGGCCTACGAGCAGTACTTC
CASSLSYQGAYEQYF
>TRBV19|TRBJ2-2|14|TRBD1|.
TGTGCCAGTAGCCGCGGACAGGGGGCCGGGGAGCTGTTTTTT
CASSRGQGAGELFF
>TRBV10-3|TRBJ2-3|15|.|.
TGTGCCATCAGTGATCCCACTAGGGGGACAGATACGCAGTATTTT
CAISDPTRGTDTQYF